This T cell receptor beta chain was observed in a study of cytomegalovirus exposure and HLA in healthy donors. Study-level findings and limits: 87-base-pair reads could not separate some V segments, including TRBV6-2 and TRBV6-3. Productive status was seen about 90% or about 30% of the time for most TCR beta V segments in an earlier analysis.

Details on this clone: Its matching antigen is unknown.

This CDR3 is built from 15 residues. Germline V lookup: CDR1 MNHEY, CDR2 SVGAGI. With 0 bases clipped from V and 5 bases from J, the junction kept 4 bases outside the gene matches. The PCR used 60 Vbeta and 13 Jbeta primers. Sequencing used immunoSEQ multiplex PCR; TCRdb keeps in-frame clones, though not all of them. The sample yields around 130,000 clones, about 74% seen once. The chain links TRBV6-5 to TRBJ2-5; TRBD2 agrees at 9 bases. Sequenced material: PBMCs. The TCR was taken from a woman in her forties or fifties in good health and CMV-seropositive. CDR3 DNA sequence: TGTGCCAGCAGTTACTCTGGACTAGCGTTGGAGACCCAGTACTTC. Translating gives CASSYSGLALETQYF.